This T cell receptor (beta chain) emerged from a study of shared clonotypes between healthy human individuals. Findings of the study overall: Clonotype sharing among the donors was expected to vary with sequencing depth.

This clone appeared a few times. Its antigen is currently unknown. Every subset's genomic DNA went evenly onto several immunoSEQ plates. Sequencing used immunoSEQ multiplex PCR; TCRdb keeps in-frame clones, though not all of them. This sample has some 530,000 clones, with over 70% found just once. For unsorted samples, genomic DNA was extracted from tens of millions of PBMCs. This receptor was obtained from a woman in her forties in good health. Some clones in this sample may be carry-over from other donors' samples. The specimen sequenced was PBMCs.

The CDR3 reads CASSTSQLVYTQYF. In DNA form, the CDR3 reads TGTGCCAGCAGCACTAGCCAATTAGTATATACGCAGTATTTT. The chain has TRBV7-9 and TRBJ2-3; D is perhaps TRBD2 (6 bases). The CDR3 contains 14 residues. CDR1 SEHNR and CDR2 FQNEAQ come from the germline V gene (reference sequence). V lost 5 bases and J 7 bases, leaving 16 bases between the germline ends.